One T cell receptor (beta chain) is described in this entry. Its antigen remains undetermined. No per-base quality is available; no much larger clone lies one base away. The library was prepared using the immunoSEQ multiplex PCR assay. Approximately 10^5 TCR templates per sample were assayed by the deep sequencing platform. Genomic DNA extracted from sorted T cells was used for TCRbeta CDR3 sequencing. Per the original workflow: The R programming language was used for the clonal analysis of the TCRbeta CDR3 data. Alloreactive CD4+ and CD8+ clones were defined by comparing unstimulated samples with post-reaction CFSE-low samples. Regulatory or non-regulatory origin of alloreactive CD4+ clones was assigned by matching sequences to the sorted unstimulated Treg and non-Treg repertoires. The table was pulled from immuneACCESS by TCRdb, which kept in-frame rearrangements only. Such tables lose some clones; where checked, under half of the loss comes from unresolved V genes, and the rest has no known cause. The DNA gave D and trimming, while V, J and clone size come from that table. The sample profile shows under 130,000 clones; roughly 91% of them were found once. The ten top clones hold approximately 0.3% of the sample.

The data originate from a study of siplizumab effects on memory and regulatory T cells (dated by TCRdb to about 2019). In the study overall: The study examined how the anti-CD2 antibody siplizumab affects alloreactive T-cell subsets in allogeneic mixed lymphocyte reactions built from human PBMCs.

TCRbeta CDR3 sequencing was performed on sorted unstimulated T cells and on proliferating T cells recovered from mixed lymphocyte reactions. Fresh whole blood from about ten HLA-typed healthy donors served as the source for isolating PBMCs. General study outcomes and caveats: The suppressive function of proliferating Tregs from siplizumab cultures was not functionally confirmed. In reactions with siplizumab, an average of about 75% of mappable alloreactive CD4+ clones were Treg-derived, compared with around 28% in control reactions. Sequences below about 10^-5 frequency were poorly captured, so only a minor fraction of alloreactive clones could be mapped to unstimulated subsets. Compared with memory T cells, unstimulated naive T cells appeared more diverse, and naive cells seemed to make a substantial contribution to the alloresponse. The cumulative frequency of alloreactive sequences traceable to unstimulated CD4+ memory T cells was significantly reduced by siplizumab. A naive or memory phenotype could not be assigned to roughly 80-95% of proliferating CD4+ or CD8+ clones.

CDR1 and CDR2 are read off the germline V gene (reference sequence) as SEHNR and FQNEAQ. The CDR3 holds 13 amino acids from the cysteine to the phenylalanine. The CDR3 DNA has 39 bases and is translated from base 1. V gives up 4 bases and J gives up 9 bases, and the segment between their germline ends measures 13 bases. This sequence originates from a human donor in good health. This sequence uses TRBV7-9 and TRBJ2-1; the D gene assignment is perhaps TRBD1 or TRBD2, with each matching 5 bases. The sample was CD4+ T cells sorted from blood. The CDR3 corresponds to CASSSEGDGEQFF. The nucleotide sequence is TGTGCCAGCAGCTCAGAAGGGGACGGTGAGCAGTTCTTC.